The 25 T cell receptor beta chains presented below share a single source sample, sequenced in a study of OX40 agonist ivuxolimab in advanced cancers. Generated by immunoSEQ multiplex PCR, the TCRdb table keeps only in-frame clones and is missing some. The sample contains tens of thousands of clones, 85% of which appear only once. Specimen: CD4+ or CD8+ T cells sorted from blood, collected in a trial of the OX40 agonist ivuxolimab. Receptors were obtained from an adult with an advanced solid tumor such as melanoma, head and neck, liver or kidney cancer.

The J gene is TRBJ2-7, the V gene TRBV11-2, with D uncertain. Germline V gene lookup returns CDR1 SGHAT and CDR2 FQNNGV. CDR3 length: 15 residues. Between the trimmed V and J ends, which lost 3 bases and 2 bases, there was a span of 14 bases. The CDR3 DNA is TGTGCCAGCAGCTTGGATACCGGGCTGACCTACGAGCAGTACTTC. This encodes CASSLDTGLTYEQYF.

The chain links TRBV12-5 to TRBJ2-1; D unresolved. The CDR3 has 13 residues. With 11 bases removed from V and 0 bases from J, the gap between germline ends came to 11 bases. Germline V gene data show CDR1 as LGHNT and CDR2 as FRNRAP. CDR3 in amino acids: CACGRSSYNEQFF. DNA for the CDR3: TGTGCTTGCGGACGTAGCTCCTACAATGAGCAGTTCTTC.

The V and J genes are TRBV18 and TRBJ2-7, with D perhaps TRBD2 (6 bases). V shed 6 bases and J shed 6 bases, with 15 bases lying between them. The CDR3 covers 13 residues. The germline V gene encodes CDR1 KGHSH and CDR2 LQKENI. The CDR3 DNA reads as TGTGCCAGCTCCCCCTACGGGAGCCCCGAGCAGTACTTC. Amino acids: CASSPYGSPEQYF. Using reference TRBV18 and TRBJ2-7 for the parts outside the CDR3, the full variable domain is NAGVMQNPRHLVRRRGQEARLRCSPMKGHSHVYWYRQLPEEGLKFMVYLQKENIIDESGMPKERFSAEFPKEGPSILRIQQVVRGDSAAYFCASSPYGSPEQYFGPGTRLTVT.

The rearrangement joins TRBV7-4 to TRBJ1-5; no clear D. V was trimmed by 5 bases and J by 4 bases, leaving 18 bases between them. Germline V CDR1 and CDR2: SGHVT, SQSDAQ. The CDR3 consists of 16 residues. As DNA, the CDR3 is TGTGCCAGCAGCGCGATGCAGTACGGACCAAATCAGCCCCAGCATTTT. This sequence encodes CASSAMQYGPNQPQHF.

This chain links TRBV19 with TRBJ1-5; the D gene is possibly TRBD1 (6 bases). Deletions cut 6 bases from V and 0 bases from J, with 9 bases between. CDR1 and CDR2 (germline): LNHDA, SQIVND (reference sequence). The CDR3 totals 14 residues. The CDR3 sequence: CASRQGHSNQPQHF. Written as DNA, the CDR3 is TGTGCCAGTAGGCAGGGGCATAGCAATCAGCCCCAGCATTTT.

This chain joins TRBV19 and TRBJ1-5, with 8 bases that match TRBD1. Trimming cost V 3 bases and J 4 bases; bases outside gene matches: 11. The germline V gene has CDR1 LNHDA and CDR2 SQIVND (reference sequence). The CDR3 has 17 amino acids. The CDR3 sequence is CASSMGNVRTGNQPQHF. The CDR3 bases are TGTGCCAGTAGTATGGGAAATGTGCGGACAGGGAATCAGCCCCAGCATTTT.

The rearrangement joins TRBV5-1 to TRBJ2-1, with a tentative D call TRBD1 (7 bases). Trimming pared 0 bases from V and 4 bases from J, leaving 11 bases between. The CDR3 spans 15 residues. Looked up from germline, CDR1 is SGHRS and CDR2 is YFSETQ. The CDR3 region is CASSLAGGQYNEQFF. CDR3 bases: TGCGCCAGCAGCTTGGCCGGGGGACAGTACAATGAGCAGTTCTTC.

V usage is TRBV29-1 and J usage is TRBJ2-1; 9 bases align to TRBD1. Germline CDR1 SQVTM, CDR2 ANQGSEA. This CDR3 has 16 amino acids. The junction had 10 bases not matched to a gene; V was cut back by 4 bases and J by 3 bases. The CDR3 region is CSVGRGQGSLYNEQFF. The CDR3 DNA sequence: TGCAGCGTTGGGCGAGGACAGGGGAGCCTCTACAATGAGCAGTTCTTC.

V gene TRBV7-3 combines with J gene TRBJ2-6; D not certain. This CDR3 region has 14 residues. CDR1 is SGHTA and CDR2 is FQGTGA in the germline V gene. Between the trimmed V and J ends, which lost 5 bases and 2 bases, there was a span of 7 bases. CDR3 DNA sequence: TGTGCCAGCAGCCGGACGGCTGGGGCCAACGTCCTGACTTTC. This sequence encodes CASSRTAGANVLTF.

This rearrangement joins TRBV11-2 to TRBJ1-2; D remains ambiguous. The CDR3 runs to 12 residues. Per the germline V gene, CDR1 is SGHAT and CDR2 is FQNNGV. The germline V and J ends were trimmed by 0 bases and 4 bases, with 3 bases remaining between them. The CDR3 coding sequence is TGTGCCAGCAGCTTAGACAGCTATGGCTACACCTTC. As protein: CASSLDSYGYTF.

The chain links TRBV28 to TRBJ2-7; D could derive from TRBD1 or TRBD2 (6 bases each). V dropped 7 bases and J dropped 2 bases, with 21 bases sitting between them. Germline-derived CDR1 and CDR2 are MDHEN and SYDVKM. This CDR3 spans 16 amino acids. The CDR3 nucleotides are TGTGCCAGCAAGAGAGTACCGTTAGGGGGGACCTACGAGCAGTACTTC. This translates into CASKRVPLGGTYEQYF.

This clone was picked up one time. The chain has TRBV29-1 and TRBJ1-2; perhaps TRBD1 as D (5 bases). This CDR3 comprises 13 residues. Germline-derived CDR1 and CDR2 are SQVTM and ANQGSEA. With 1 base removed from V and 4 bases from J, the gap between germline ends came to 10 bases. CDR3 loop: CSVEGRAGYGYTF. The CDR3 DNA reads TGCAGCGTTGAAGGCAGGGCTGGCTATGGCTACACCTTC.

This clone was counted a single time. The V call is TRBV5-8, the J call TRBJ1-2; D perhaps matches TRBD1 (5 bases). From germline, CDR1 is SGHTS and CDR2 YDEGEE. CDR3 length: 13 amino acids. The V end lost 4 bases, the J end lost 8 bases, and 15 bases lay between the germline ends. CDR3 nucleotides: TGTGCCAGCAGCCCCGGGGCCGTCAGAGGCTACACCTTC. It codes for CASSPGAVRGYTF.

This chain joins TRBV11-1 and TRBJ2-7; 12 bases are a match to TRBD2. The germline gives CDR1 SGHAT, CDR2 FQDESV (reference sequence). V dropped 6 bases and J dropped 4; count of bases not matched to a gene: 10. CDR3 length: 16 residues. This chain's CDR3 is CASSRRTSGNYYEQYF. CDR3 in DNA: TGTGCCAGCAGTAGAAGGACTAGCGGGAATTATTACGAGCAGTACTTC. Full variable domain (rest looked up from reference TRBV11-1 and TRBJ2-7): EAEVAQSPRYKITEKSQAVAFWCDPISGHATLYWYRQILGQGPELLVQFQDESVVDDSQLPKDRFSAERLKGVDSTLKIQPAELGDSAMYLCASSRRTSGNYYEQYFGPGTRLTVT.

This clone was counted between two and nine times. This chain joins TRBV18 and TRBJ2-1, with TRBD1 matching 9 bases. The CDR3 is made up of 15 amino acids. The germline V gene encodes CDR1 KGHSH and CDR2 LQKENI. Germline trimming cut 4 bases from V and 9 bases from J; bases unmatched to any gene: 10. The CDR3 DNA sequence: TGTGCCAGCTCACGACCGGGACAGGGCGGGAGTGAGCAGTTCTTC. Translated, it gives CASSRPGQGGSEQFF.

This clone was counted a single time. V is TRBV10-2 and J is TRBJ1-1; weak D call: TRBD1 (6 bases). The CDR3 length is 14 residues. CDR1 WSHSY and CDR2 SAAADI come from the germline V gene. Trimming cost V 6 bases and J 5 bases, with 16 bases left between them. The CDR3 region has the DNA TGCGCCAGCAGCCGGGCAGGGGAAGGAACTGAAGCTTTCTTT. Amino acid sequence: CASSRAGEGTEAFF.

The rearrangement joins TRBV27 to TRBJ2-2, with 8 nucleotides matching TRBD2. Germline trimming cut 3 bases from V and 1 base from J; bases unmatched to any gene: 1. The CDR3 runs 15 residues. Looked up from germline, CDR1 is MNHEY and CDR2 is SMNVEV (reference sequence). The chain's CDR3 is CASSFLAGNTGELFF. The CDR3 nucleotides read TGTGCCAGCAGTTTCCTAGCGGGGAACACCGGGGAGCTGTTTTTT.

The chain is built from TRBV2 and TRBJ2-6, with D tentatively TRBD2 (5 bases). The CDR3 runs 16 residues. V was pared by 7 bases and J by 4 bases, with 17 bases between. The germline gives CDR1 SNHLY, CDR2 FYNNEI. CDR3 region: CASIRPQREGANVLTF. The CDR3 DNA is TGTGCCAGCATTCGGCCCCAAAGGGAGGGGGCCAACGTCCTGACTTTC.

The J gene is TRBJ2-7, the V gene TRBV4-1; TRBD1 matches at 8 bases. Germline-derived CDR1 and CDR2 are MGHRA and YSYEKL. Unmatched junction bases numbered 13, after V lost 5 bases and J lost 4 bases. The CDR3 loop spans 16 amino acids. The CDR3 sequence: CASSSRGTGGLYEQYF. CDR3 in DNA: TGCGCCAGCAGCTCAAGGGGGACAGGAGGTTTGTACGAGCAGTACTTC.

The V gene is TRBV10-1, the J gene TRBJ2-7, with a possible D match to TRBD1 (5 bases). The CDR3 is 14 amino acids. Looked up from germline, CDR1 is WNHNN and CDR2 is SYGVQD (reference sequence). Trimming left V 6 bases short and J 0 bases short, with 12 bases between. The CDR3 DNA is TGCGCCAGCAGCCAAGACAGAAACTCCTACGAGCAGTACTTC. This encodes CASSQDRNSYEQYF.

The chain carries TRBV20-1 and TRBJ1-2; D gene ambiguous. The CDR3 has 11 amino acids. The germline gives CDR1 DFQATT, CDR2 SNEGSKA (reference sequence). The germline V and J ends were trimmed by 6 bases and 5 bases, with 10 bases remaining between them. CDR3 bases: TGCAGTGCCCACTCACCATATGGCTACACCTTC. It specifies CSAHSPYGYTF.

V gene TRBV14 combines with J gene TRBJ2-7, with D perhaps TRBD2 (5 bases). Trimming stripped 6 bases from V and 5 bases from J, with 14 bases between. The CDR3 consists of 13 residues. From germline, CDR1 is SGHDN and CDR2 FVKESK. CDR3 protein: CASSRAGPNEQYF. In nucleotides, the CDR3 is TGTGCCAGCAGTCGGGCGGGCCCCAACGAGCAGTACTTC.

This sequence joins TRBV28 and TRBJ1-2, with unresolved D. The CDR3 consists of 13 residues. Trimming removed 11 bases from V and 6 bases from J, with 19 bases in between. Germline CDR1 and CDR2: MDHEN and SYDVKM. The CDR3 DNA follows: TGTGCCGTTTTCTGGACTCACAGAAATGGCTACACCTTC. Protein product: CAVFWTHRNGYTF.

J is TRBJ1-3 and V is TRBV11-2, with D possibly TRBD1 on 6 matching bases. In germline, CDR1 is SGHAT, CDR2 FQNNGV. Trimming removed 5 bases at V and 0 bases at J, with 20 bases between. This CDR3 spans 18 amino acids. The CDR3 loop reads CASSPQARQAFSGNTIYF. As DNA, the CDR3 is TGTGCCAGCAGCCCCCAGGCACGACAGGCATTCTCTGGAAACACCATATATTTT.

This clone showed up just once. V gene TRBV6-6 combines with J gene TRBJ2-5; 11 bases align to TRBD2. Per germline, CDR1 MNHNY and CDR2 SVGAGI (reference sequence). The CDR3 spans 16 residues. V gave up 7 bases and J gave up 5 bases; unmatched junction bases: 12. In nucleotides, the CDR3 is TGTGCCAGCATCGACCCGCTAGCGGGAGGAGGGGAGACCCAGTACTTC. Translating it yields CASIDPLAGGGETQYF.